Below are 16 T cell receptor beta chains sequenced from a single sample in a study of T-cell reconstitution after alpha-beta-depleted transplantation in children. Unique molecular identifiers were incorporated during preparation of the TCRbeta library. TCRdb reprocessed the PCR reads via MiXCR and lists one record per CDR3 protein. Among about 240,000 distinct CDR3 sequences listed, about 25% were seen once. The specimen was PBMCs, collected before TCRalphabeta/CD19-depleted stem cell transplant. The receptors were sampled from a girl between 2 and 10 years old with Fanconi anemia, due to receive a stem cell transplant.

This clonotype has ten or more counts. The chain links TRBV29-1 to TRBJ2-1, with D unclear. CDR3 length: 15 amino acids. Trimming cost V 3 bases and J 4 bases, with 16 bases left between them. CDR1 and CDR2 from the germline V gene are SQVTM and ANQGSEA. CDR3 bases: TGCAGCGTTGATTTCCAACTGCTAGAATACAATGAGCAGTTCTTC. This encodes CSVDFQLLEYNEQFF.

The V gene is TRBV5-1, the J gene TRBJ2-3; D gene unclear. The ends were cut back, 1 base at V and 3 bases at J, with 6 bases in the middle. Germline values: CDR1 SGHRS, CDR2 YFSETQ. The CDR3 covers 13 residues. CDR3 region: CASSLYPTDTQYF. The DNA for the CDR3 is TGCGCCAGCAGCTTGTACCCGACAGATACGCAGTATTTT. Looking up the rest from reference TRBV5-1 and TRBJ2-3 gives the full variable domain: KAGVTQTPRYLIKTRGQQVTLSCSPISGHRSVSWYQQTPGQGLQFLFEYFSETQRNKGNFPGRFSGRQFSNSRSEMNVSTLELGDSALYLCASSLYPTDTQYFGPGTRLTVL.

The CDR3 DNA sequence: TGTGCCAGCAGTGATTATGGCAAACAGCATTTT. It encodes CASSDYGKQHF. The chain uses TRBV2 and TRBJ1-5; D is uncertain. V lost 3 bases to trimming and J lost 13 bases, with 10 bases between them. This CDR3 region has 11 residues. Germline V CDR1 and CDR2: SNHLY, FYNNEI.

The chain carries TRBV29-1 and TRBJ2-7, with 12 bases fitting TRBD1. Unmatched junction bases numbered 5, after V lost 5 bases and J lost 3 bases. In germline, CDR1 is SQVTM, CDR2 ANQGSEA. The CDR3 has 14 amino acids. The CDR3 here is CSVWDRGRSYEQYF. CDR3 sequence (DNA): TGCAGCGTTTGGGACAGGGGGCGAAGCTACGAGCAGTACTTC.

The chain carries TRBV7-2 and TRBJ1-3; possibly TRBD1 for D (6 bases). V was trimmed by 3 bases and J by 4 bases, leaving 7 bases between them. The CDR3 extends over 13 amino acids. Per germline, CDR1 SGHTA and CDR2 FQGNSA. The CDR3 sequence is CASSFDRGNTIYF. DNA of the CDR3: TGTGCCAGCAGCTTCGACAGGGGAAACACCATATATTTT.

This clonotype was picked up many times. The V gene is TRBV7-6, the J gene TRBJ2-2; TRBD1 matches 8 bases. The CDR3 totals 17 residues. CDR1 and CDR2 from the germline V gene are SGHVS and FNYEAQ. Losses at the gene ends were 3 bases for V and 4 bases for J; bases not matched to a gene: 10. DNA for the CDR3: TGTGCCAGCAGCTTTCAGGGGGGACAGGCGTTCACCGGGGAGCTGTTTTTT. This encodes CASSFQGGQAFTGELFF.

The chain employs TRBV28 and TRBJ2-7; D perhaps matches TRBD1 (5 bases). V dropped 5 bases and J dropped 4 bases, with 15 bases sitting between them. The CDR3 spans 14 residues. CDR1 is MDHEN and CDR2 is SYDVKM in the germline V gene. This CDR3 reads CASSPWGASYEQYF. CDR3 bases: TGTGCCAGCAGTCCATGGGGCGCCTCTTACGAGCAGTACTTC. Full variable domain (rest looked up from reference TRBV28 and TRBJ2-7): DVKVTQSSRYLVKRTGEKVFLECVQDMDHENMFWYRQDPGLGLRLIYFSYDVKMKEKGDIPEGYSVSREKKERFSLILESASTNQTSMYLCASSPWGASYEQYFGPGTRLTVT.

DNA of the CDR3: TGTGCCAGCAGCTTAGGACAGGGATGGGGGAACGAGCAGTACTTC. Amino acids: CASSLGQGWGNEQYF. V gene TRBV7-6 combines with J gene TRBJ2-7; TRBD1 agrees at 7 bases. The J segment lost 5 bases and the V segment lost 1 base, leaving 8 bases of the junction unmatched. From germline, CDR1 is SGHVS and CDR2 FNYEAQ. The CDR3 consists of 15 residues. The full variable domain, with the rest looked up from reference TRBV7-6 and TRBJ2-7, is GAGVSQSPRYKVTKRGQDVALRCDPISGHVSLYWYRQALGQGPEFLTYFNYEAQQDKSGLPNDRFSAERPEGSISTLTIQRTEQRDSAMYRCASSLGQGWGNEQYFGPGTRLTVT.

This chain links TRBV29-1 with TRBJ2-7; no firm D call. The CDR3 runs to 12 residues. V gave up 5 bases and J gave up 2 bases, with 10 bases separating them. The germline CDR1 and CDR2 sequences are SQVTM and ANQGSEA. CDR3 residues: CSVLADPYEQYF. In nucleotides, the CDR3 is TGCAGCGTTCTGGCGGATCCCTACGAGCAGTACTTC.

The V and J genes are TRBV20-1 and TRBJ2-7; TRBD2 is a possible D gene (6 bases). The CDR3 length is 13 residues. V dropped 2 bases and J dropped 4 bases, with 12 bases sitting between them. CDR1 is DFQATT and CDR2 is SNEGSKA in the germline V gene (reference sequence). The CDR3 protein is CSARPLSGYEQYF. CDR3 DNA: TGCAGTGCTAGACCTCTGAGCGGGTACGAGCAGTACTTC.

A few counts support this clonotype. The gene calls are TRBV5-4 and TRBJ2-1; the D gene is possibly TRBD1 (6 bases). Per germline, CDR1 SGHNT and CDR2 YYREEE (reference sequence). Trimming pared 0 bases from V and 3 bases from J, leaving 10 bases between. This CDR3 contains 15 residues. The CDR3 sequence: CASSLESGVYNEQFF. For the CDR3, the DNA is TGTGCCAGCAGCTTGGAGTCAGGGGTCTACAATGAGCAGTTCTTC. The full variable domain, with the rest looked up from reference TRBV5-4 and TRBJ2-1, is ETGVTQSPTHLIKTRGQQVTLRCSSQSGHNTVSWYQQALGQGPQFIFQYYREEENGRGNFPPRFSGLQFPNYSSELNVNALELDDSALYLCASSLESGVYNEQFFGPGTRLTVL.

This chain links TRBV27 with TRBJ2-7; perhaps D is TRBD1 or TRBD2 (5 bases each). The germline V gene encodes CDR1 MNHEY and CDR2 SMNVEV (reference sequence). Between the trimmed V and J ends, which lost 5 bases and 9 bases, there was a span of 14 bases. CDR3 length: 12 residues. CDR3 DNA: TGTGCCAGCAGTCGCCGGGGCCAGGGGCAGTACTTC. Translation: CASSRRGQGQYF.

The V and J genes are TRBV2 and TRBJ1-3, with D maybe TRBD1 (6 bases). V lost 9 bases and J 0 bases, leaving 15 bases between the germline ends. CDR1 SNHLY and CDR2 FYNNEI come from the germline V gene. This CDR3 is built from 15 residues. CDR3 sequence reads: CASQISGDSGNTIYF. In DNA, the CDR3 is TGTGCCAGTCAAATCTCAGGGGACTCTGGAAACACCATATATTTT.

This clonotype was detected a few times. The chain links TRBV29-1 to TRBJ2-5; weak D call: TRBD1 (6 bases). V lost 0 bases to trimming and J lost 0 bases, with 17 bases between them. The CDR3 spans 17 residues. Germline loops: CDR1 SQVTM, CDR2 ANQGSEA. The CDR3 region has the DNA TGCAGCGTTGAAGAGGGGACACCCATATCGTACCAAGAGACCCAGTACTTC. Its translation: CSVEEGTPISYQETQYF.

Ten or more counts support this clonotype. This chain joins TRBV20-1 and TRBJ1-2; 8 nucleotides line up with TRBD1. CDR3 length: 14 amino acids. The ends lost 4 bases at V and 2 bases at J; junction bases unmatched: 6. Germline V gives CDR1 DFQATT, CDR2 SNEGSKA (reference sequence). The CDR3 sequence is CSAIPGGGNYGYTF. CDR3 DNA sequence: TGCAGTGCTATCCCAGGGGGCGGCAACTATGGCTACACCTTC.

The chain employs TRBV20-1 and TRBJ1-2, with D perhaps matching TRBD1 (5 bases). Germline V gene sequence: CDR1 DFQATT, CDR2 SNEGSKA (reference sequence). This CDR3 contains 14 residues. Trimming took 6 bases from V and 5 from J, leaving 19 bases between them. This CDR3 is CSAGPSTADYGYTF. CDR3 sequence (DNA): TGCAGTGCCGGACCCTCGACAGCAGATTATGGCTACACCTTC.